Below are 24 T cell receptor beta chains sequenced from a single sample in a study of T cell repertoires in cytomegalovirus infection. A single record per CDR3 protein comes from TCRdb applying MiXCR to the reads. This sample has a few hundred thousand distinct CDR3 sequences, with roughly 17% found just once. Material: PBMCs. These receptors originate from a human donor in good health (CMV status not recorded). Some clones in this sample may be carry-over from other donors' samples.

The V call is TRBV12-3 or TRBV12-4, the J call TRBJ2-7; D unresolved. V dropped 7 bases and J dropped 3 bases, with 13 bases sitting between them. The CDR3 runs to 13 residues. CDR3 bases: TGTGCCAGCAACCTGGATTTAGGCTACGAGCAGTACTTC. It specifies CASNLDLGYEQYF.

This clonotype came up many times. The chain links TRBV10-1 to TRBJ1-2; 7 bases fit TRBD1. The trim removed 7 bases at V and 2 bases at J, leaving 7 bases unmatched. Per germline, CDR1 WNHNN and CDR2 SYGVQD (reference sequence). The length of the CDR3 is 14 residues. The chain's CDR3 is CASTMTGTNYGYTF. The CDR3 DNA reads TGCGCCAGCACCATGACAGGGACCAACTATGGCTACACCTTC.

This chain links TRBV5-1 with TRBJ1-2; 9 bases align to TRBD1. The CDR3 is 15 residues long. Germline loops: CDR1 SGHRS, CDR2 YFSETQ. V lost 4 bases, J lost 2 bases, and 6 bases stayed unmatched. The CDR3 sequence: CASSVTGGANYGYTF. In DNA, the CDR3 is TGCGCCAGCAGCGTGACAGGGGGGGCGAACTATGGCTACACCTTC.

This clonotype was detected only a few times. This sequence joins TRBV20-1 and TRBJ1-6, with 8 bases identical to TRBD1. V trimming: 7 bases; J trimming: 6 bases; junction bases outside the gene matches: 14. This CDR3 has 16 residues. Germline CDR1 reads DFQATT; CDR2 reads SNEGSKA (reference sequence). The DNA of the CDR3 is TGCAGTGTACCTTTACGACGGACAGGGTTTAATTCACCCCTCCACTTT. Amino acids: CSVPLRRTGFNSPLHF.

This clonotype was observed at least ten times. The chain joins TRBV7-2 to TRBJ1-1; D is unresolved. This CDR3 has 13 residues. The germline V and J ends were trimmed by 1 base and 5 bases, with 8 bases remaining between them. The germline V gene has CDR1 SGHTA and CDR2 FQGNSA. The CDR3 here is CASSLGGRTEAFF. In nucleotides, the CDR3 is TGTGCCAGCAGCTTAGGGGGTAGAACTGAAGCTTTCTTT.

This clonotype was recorded a few times. The chain is built from TRBV12-3 or TRBV12-4 and TRBJ1-1; D gene unclear. The CDR3 covers 14 residues. Trimming cost V 6 bases and J 1 base, with 12 bases left between them. This CDR3 is CASSMRLANTEAFF. The CDR3 bases are TGTGCCAGCAGCATGAGGCTGGCGAACACTGAAGCTTTCTTT.

This clonotype was counted a few times. This chain connects TRBV5-1 to TRBJ2-3; weak D call: TRBD1 (5 bases). This CDR3 is 13 amino acids long. Per germline, CDR1 SGHRS and CDR2 YFSETQ. The germline V and J ends were trimmed by 4 bases and 6 bases, with 12 bases remaining between them. Here the CDR3 DNA reads TGCGCCAGCAGCCTAGGGGTCGGGGATACGCAGTATTTT. This encodes CASSLGVGDTQYF.

Only one count was recorded for this clonotype. The CDR3 nucleotides read TGTGCCAGCTCACCCCCGACTCGGTACCAAGAGACCCAGTACTTC. It codes for CASSPPTRYQETQYF. The rearrangement joins TRBV18 to TRBJ2-5; no clear D. This CDR3 is built from 15 residues. Germline V gene lookup returns CDR1 KGHSH and CDR2 LQKENI. Trimming removed 3 bases from V and 0 bases from J, with 11 bases in between.

This clonotype was counted many times. The gene calls are TRBV28 and TRBJ1-6; 7 bases are shared with TRBD1. Germline values: CDR1 MDHEN, CDR2 SYDVKM. After removal of 6 bases from V and 10 bases from J, the junction contained 6 bases not matched to a gene. This CDR3 region has 13 residues. This chain's CDR3 is CASSPGTESPLHF. In DNA form, the CDR3 reads TGTGCCAGCAGCCCAGGGACAGAATCACCCCTCCACTTT. Supplemented by reference TRBV28 and TRBJ1-6, the full variable domain reads DVKVTQSSRYLVKRTGEKVFLECVQDMDHENMFWYRQDPGLGLRLIYFSYDVKMKEKGDIPEGYSVSREKKERFSLILESASTNQTSMYLCASSPGTESPLHFGNGTRLTVT.

With respect to this clonotype: This could be a read error, since a much larger clone is one nucleotide away. V is TRBV7-2 and J is TRBJ2-3; 11 nucleotides align to TRBD2. Germline CDR1 SGHTA, CDR2 FQGNSA. This CDR3 contains 15 residues. This CDR3 reads CARSSGGATGDTQYF. The CDR3 region has the DNA TGTGCCCGCAGTAGCGGGGGGGCGACCGGGGATACGCAGTATTTT.

This clonotype was detected only a few times. CDR3 DNA: TGCAGTGCTCGGGGGACGTTGGATGAAAAACTGTTTTTT. It yields the protein CSARGTLDEKLFF. The chain joins TRBV20-1 to TRBJ1-4, with D possibly TRBD1 on 5 matching bases. The ends were cut back, 5 bases at V and 6 bases at J, with 13 bases in the middle. There are 13 residues in the CDR3. Germline V gene sequence: CDR1 DFQATT, CDR2 SNEGSKA (reference sequence).

To note about this clonotype: It may be a read error: a sequence one base away is much more abundant. J is TRBJ2-5 and V is TRBV20-1; no reliable D call. Germline V CDR1 and CDR2: DFQATT, SNEGSKA (reference sequence). Trimming took 0 bases from V and 7 from J, leaving 6 bases between them. The CDR3 extends over 11 amino acids. The CDR3 DNA follows: TGCAGTGCTAGAGACCGAGGGACCCAGTACTTC. It encodes CSARDRGTQYF.

This clonotype was observed a handful of times. The chain has TRBV7-3 and TRBJ2-1; the match to TRBD2 covers 13 bases. V was pared by 3 bases and J by 8 bases, with 4 bases of the junction left unmatched. The CDR3 has 15 amino acids. From germline, CDR1 is SGHTA and CDR2 FQGTGA. The CDR3 spells CASSLGLAGRDEQFF. DNA for the CDR3: TGTGCCAGCAGCTTGGGACTAGCGGGGAGAGATGAGCAGTTCTTC. Complete variable domain (other parts from reference TRBV7-3 and TRBJ2-1): GAGVSQTPSNKVTEKGKYVELRCDPISGHTALYWYRQSLGQGPEFLIYFQGTGAADDSGLPNDRFFAVRPEGSVSTLKIQRTERGDSAVYLCASSLGLAGRDEQFFGPGTRLTVL.

The table lists this clonotype with many counts. The CDR3 here is CASSSNPRDTQYF. The DNA of the CDR3 is TGTGCCAGCAGTTCAAACCCCCGGGATACGCAGTATTTT. The rearrangement joins TRBV7-2 to TRBJ2-3; D unresolved. Germline V gene data show CDR1 as SGHTA and CDR2 as FQGNSA. Trimming removed 6 bases from V and 6 bases from J, with 13 bases in between. CDR3 length equals 13 residues.

The chain carries TRBV19 and TRBJ2-1, with 11 bases fitting TRBD2. This CDR3 contains 13 residues. From germline, CDR1 is LNHDA and CDR2 SQIVND (reference sequence). V trimming: 8 bases; J trimming: 4 bases; junction bases outside the gene matches: 1. As DNA, the CDR3 is TGTGCCAGTCGACTAGCGGGGTACAATGAGCAGTTCTTC. This codes for CASRLAGYNEQFF.

The gene calls are TRBV20-1 and TRBJ1-2, with D perhaps TRBD1 (5 bases). The CDR3 has 14 residues. The germline gives CDR1 DFQATT, CDR2 SNEGSKA (reference sequence). V lost 3 bases, J lost 13 bases, and 24 bases lay in between. CDR3 amino acids: CSARDKTGTDLFTF. The CDR3, as DNA: TGCAGTGCTAGGGACAAAACTGGGACGGACCTCTTCACCTTC.

This clonotype was counted at least ten times. The chain carries TRBV7-2 and TRBJ2-7; D is uncertain. The CDR3 consists of 11 residues. Germline V CDR1 and CDR2: SGHTA, FQGNSA. Trimming shortened V by 2 bases and J by 6 bases, and 5 bases separated the two germline ends. The CDR3 region is CASSLFSEQYF. As DNA, the CDR3 is TGTGCCAGCAGCTTATTCTCCGAGCAGTACTTC.

This clonotype has ten or more counts. The chain links TRBV7-2 to TRBJ1-3; D remains unclear. The CDR3 is 15 residues long. CDR1 is SGHTA, CDR2 FQGNSA, per germline. Trimming stripped 5 bases from V and 2 bases from J, with 13 bases between. The DNA for the CDR3 is TGTGCCAGCAGCCCCCTCGCACACCCTGGAAACACCATATATTTT. Translated, it gives CASSPLAHPGNTIYF.

This clonotype was seen ten or more times. This rearrangement joins TRBV7-2 to TRBJ1-3; a possible D gene is TRBD1 (6 bases). The CDR3 runs 16 residues. CDR1 and CDR2 from the germline V gene are SGHTA and FQGNSA. With 1 base removed from V and 0 bases from J, the gap between germline ends came to 10 bases. CDR3 residues: CASSLVGDISGNTIYF. CDR3 nucleotides: TGTGCCAGCAGCTTAGTGGGGGACATCTCTGGAAACACCATATATTTT.

A few counts support this clonotype. The genes are TRBV15 and TRBJ1-2, with D maybe TRBD1 (6 bases). With 5 bases removed from V and 4 bases from J, the gap between germline ends came to 11 bases. The CDR3 has 13 residues. The germline gives CDR1 LNHNV, CDR2 YYDKDF (reference sequence). In DNA, the CDR3 is TGTGCCACCAGCGGACAGATATCCTATGGCTACACCTTC. Its translation is CATSGQISYGYTF. Supplemented by reference TRBV15 and TRBJ1-2, the full variable domain reads DAMVIQNPRYQVTQFGKPVTLSCSQTLNHNVMYWYQQKSSQAPKLLFHYYDKDFNNEADTPDNFQSRRPNTSFCFLDIRSPGLGDTAMYLCATSGQISYGYTFGSGTRLTVV.

This chain joins TRBV20-1 and TRBJ1-5, with D possibly TRBD1 on 6 matching bases. The germline V gene has CDR1 DFQATT and CDR2 SNEGSKA (reference sequence). This CDR3 is 12 amino acids long. V was trimmed by 6 bases and J by 7 bases, leaving 13 bases between them. CDR3 protein: CSARGVGQPQHF. The DNA for the CDR3 is TGCAGTGCCAGGGGAGTGGGACAGCCCCAGCATTTT.

This clonotype was observed at least ten times. V gene TRBV2 combines with J gene TRBJ2-7; the D gene is possibly TRBD2 (6 bases). Germline CDR1 SNHLY, CDR2 FYNNEI. The CDR3 is 13 amino acids. Trimming removed 4 bases at V and 6 bases at J, with 13 bases between. CDR3 loop: CASSADPGGEQYF. CDR3 DNA sequence: TGTGCCAGCAGTGCGGACCCCGGGGGCGAGCAGTACTTC.

The table lists this clonotype with a few counts. The chain carries TRBV20-1 and TRBJ1-1; D not resolved. V lost 1 base to trimming and J lost 4 bases, with 7 bases between them. This CDR3 has 12 amino acids. Germline-derived CDR1 and CDR2 are DFQATT and SNEGSKA (reference sequence). This CDR3 is CSARALGTEAFF. CDR3 DNA: TGCAGTGCTAGAGCGTTGGGCACTGAAGCTTTCTTT.

The rearrangement joins TRBV6-6 to TRBJ1-1, with 8 bases matching TRBD1. Germline CDR1 and CDR2: MNHNY and SVGAGI (reference sequence). The CDR3 extends over 15 amino acids. V lost 0 bases to trimming and J lost 5 bases; unmatched junction nucleotides: 5. CDR3: CASSYSGTGDTEAFF. The CDR3 DNA is TGTGCCAGCAGTTACTCCGGGACAGGTGATACTGAAGCTTTCTTT.